This T cell receptor (beta chain) was observed in a study of PD-L1 blockade in urothelial cancer. The CDR3 runs to 16 residues. Germline V gives CDR1 SGHVS, CDR2 FNYEAQ. V was pared by 5 bases and J by 3 bases, with 9 bases of the junction left unmatched. Patients suffered from locally advanced or metastatic urothelial carcinoma. Findings and limits, study-wide: Tumor-associated clones in blood expanded more at 3 weeks in durable-benefit patients.

TCRdb's copy holds only in-frame clones and misses some; the assay was immunoSEQ multiplex PCR. Among some 41,000 clones listed, approximately 88% were seen once. As concerns this clone: Its antigen remains unidentified.

Sample: PBMCs, taken around atezolizumab (anti-PD-L1) treatment. The TCR originated in a man of 80 years or more with urothelial cancer. The rearrangement uses TRBV7-6 and TRBJ1-5; 8 bases are shared with TRBD1. The CDR3 loop reads CASSPLPGQDNQPQHF. CDR3 sequence (DNA): TGTGCCAGCAGCCCCCTCCCGGGACAGGACAATCAGCCCCAGCATTTT.